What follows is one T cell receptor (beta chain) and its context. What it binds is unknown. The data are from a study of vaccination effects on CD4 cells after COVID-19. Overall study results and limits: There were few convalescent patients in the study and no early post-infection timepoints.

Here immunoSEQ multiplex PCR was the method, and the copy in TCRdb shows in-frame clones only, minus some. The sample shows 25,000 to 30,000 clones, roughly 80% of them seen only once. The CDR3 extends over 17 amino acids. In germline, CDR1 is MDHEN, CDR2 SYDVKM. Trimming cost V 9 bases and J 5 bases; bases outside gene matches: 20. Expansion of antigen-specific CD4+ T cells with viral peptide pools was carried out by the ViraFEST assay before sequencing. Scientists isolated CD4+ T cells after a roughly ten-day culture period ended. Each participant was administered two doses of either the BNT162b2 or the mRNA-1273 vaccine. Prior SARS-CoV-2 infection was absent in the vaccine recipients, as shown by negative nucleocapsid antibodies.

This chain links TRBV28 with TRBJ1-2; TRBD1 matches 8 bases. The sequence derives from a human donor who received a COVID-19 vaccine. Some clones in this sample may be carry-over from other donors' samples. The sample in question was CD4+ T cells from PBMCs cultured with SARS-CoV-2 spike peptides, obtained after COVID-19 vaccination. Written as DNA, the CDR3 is TGTGCCAGTTTAACCCCCGAGGGGCAGGGGGCGCGATATGGCTACACCTTC. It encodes CASLTPEGQGARYGYTF.